This TCR beta chain was sequenced in a study of shared clonotypes between healthy human individuals. The CDR3 is made up of 14 amino acids. The germline gives CDR1 SGHVS, CDR2 FQNEAQ. V was trimmed by 1 base and J by 1 base, leaving 8 bases between them. The protocol was immunoSEQ multiplex PCR, while the TCRdb copy is restricted to in-frame clones and leaves out a portion. The repertoire holds about 1 million clones, with roughly 80% as singletons. The sample taken for sequencing was memory CD4+ T cells sorted from blood. Documented subset: CD45RA-negative fraction. The source is a man aged 18 to 30 in good health. The V and J genes are TRBV7-8 and TRBJ2-7; D uncertain. The CDR3 loop is CASSLEVGSYEQYF. The CDR3 bases are TGTGCCAGCAGCTTAGAGGTGGGTTCCTACGAGCAGTACTTC.